This T cell receptor beta chain was captured in a study of cytomegalovirus exposure and HLA in healthy donors. On the study more broadly: The same platform used for the approximately 670 first-cohort repertoires was also used for the 130 or so validation repertoires, as a later analysis reported.

Trimming stripped 3 bases from V and 3 bases from J, with 12 bases between. Germline CDR1 SGHRS, CDR2 YFSETQ. The CDR3 consists of 15 residues. A remark on this clone: Its antigen is not identified.

The table came from immunoSEQ multiplex PCR; TCRdb's copy has only in-frame clones and leaves some out. The top ten clones hold around 1.2% of a sample with around 230,000 clones, about 86% of them seen once. Study-level findings and limits: For cytomegalovirus status, the classifier reportedly gave diagnoses with high specificity and sensitivity. Most observed TCR sequences were rare, whereas some public TCRs were detected in many donors. In vitro data verified a few CMV-associated chains as specific for CMV antigens.

The sequencing sample was made of PBMCs. V and J are TRBV5-1 and TRBJ1-4, with a weak D call TRBD1 (6 bases). This receptor was identified in a woman between 25 and 40 years old in good health and CMV-seropositive. The CDR3 loop is CASSSQTGANEKLFF. CDR3 in DNA: TGCGCCAGCAGCTCCCAGACAGGAGCTAATGAAAAACTGTTTTTT.